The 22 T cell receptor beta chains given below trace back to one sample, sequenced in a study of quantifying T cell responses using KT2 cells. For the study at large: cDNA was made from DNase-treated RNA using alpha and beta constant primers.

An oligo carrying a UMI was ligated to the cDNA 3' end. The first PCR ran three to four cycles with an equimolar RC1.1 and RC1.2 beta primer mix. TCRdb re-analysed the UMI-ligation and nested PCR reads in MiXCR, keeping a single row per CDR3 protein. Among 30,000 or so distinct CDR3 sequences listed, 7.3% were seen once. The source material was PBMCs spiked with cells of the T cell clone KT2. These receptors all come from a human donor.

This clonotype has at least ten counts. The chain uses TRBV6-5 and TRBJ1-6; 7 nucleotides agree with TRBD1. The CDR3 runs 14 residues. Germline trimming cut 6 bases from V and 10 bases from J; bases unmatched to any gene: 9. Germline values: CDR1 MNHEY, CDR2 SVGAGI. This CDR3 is CASSSRDRRSPLHF. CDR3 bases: TGTGCCAGCAGCTCCCGGGACAGAAGATCACCCCTCCACTTT.

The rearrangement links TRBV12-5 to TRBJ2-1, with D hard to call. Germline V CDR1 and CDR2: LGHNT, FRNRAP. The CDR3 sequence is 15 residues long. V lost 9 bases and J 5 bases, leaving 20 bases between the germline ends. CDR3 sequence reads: CASHVRNSGNNEQFF. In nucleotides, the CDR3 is TGTGCTAGCCACGTCCGTAATAGTGGCAACAATGAGCAGTTCTTC.

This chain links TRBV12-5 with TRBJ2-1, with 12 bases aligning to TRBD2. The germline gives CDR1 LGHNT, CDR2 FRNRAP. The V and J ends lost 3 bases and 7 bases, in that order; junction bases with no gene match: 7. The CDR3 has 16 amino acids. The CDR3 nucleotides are TGTGCTAGTGGTTTCCCCAGGACTAGCGGGATAAATGAGCAGTTCTTC. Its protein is CASGFPRTSGINEQFF.

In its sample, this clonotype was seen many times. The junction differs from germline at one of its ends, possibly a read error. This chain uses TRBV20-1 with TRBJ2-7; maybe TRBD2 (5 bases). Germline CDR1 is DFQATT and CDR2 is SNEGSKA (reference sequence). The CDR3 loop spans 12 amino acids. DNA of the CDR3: TGCAGTGCAAGAGCACTAGGACGGGAGCAGTACTTC. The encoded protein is CSARALGREQYF.

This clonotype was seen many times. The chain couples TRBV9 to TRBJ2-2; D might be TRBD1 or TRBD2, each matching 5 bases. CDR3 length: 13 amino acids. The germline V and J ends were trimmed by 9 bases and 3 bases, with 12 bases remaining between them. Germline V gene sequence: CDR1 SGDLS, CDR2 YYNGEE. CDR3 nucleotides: TGTGCCACTAGGAGAGGGGACACCGGGGAGCTGTTTTTT. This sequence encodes CATRRGDTGELFF.

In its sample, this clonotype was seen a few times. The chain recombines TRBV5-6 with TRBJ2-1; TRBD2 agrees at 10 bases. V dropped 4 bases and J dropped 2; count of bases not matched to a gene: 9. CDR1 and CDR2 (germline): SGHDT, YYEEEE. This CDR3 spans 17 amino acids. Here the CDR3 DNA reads TGTGCCAGCAGCCCGTCCATACTAGCGGGAACCTACAATGAGCAGTTCTTC. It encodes CASSPSILAGTYNEQFF.

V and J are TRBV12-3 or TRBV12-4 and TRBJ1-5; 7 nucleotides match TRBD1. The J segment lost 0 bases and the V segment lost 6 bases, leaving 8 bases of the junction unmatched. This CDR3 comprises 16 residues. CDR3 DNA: TGTGCCAGCAGGAGAGGAGGGGGCAATAGCAATCAGCCCCAGCATTTT. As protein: CASRRGGGNSNQPQHF.

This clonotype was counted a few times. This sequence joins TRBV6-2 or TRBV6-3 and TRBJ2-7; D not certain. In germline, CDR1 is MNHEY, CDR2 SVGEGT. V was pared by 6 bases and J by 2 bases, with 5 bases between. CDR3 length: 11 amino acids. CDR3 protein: CASSSTYEQYF. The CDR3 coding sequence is TGTGCCAGCAGCTCCACCTACGAGCAGTACTTC.

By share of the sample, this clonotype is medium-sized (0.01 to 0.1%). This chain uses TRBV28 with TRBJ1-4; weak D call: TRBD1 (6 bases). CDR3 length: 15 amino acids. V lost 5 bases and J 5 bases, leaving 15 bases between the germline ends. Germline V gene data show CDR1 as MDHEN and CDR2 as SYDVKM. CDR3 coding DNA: TGTGCCAGCAGTGCCGGGACACGAAGCAATGAAAAACTGTTTTTT. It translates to CASSAGTRSNEKLFF.

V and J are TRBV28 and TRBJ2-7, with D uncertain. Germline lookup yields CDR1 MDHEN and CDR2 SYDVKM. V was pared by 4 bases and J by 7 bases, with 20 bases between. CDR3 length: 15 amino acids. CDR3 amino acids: CASSSPGVRQGEQYF. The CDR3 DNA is TGTGCCAGCAGTTCCCCCGGCGTGAGGCAAGGAGAGCAGTACTTC.

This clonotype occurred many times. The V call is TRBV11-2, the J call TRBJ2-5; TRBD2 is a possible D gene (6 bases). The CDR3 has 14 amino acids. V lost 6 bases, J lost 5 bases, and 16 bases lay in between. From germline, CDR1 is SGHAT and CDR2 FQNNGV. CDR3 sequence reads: CASSSGRELETQYF. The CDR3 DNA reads TGTGCCAGCAGTTCGGGCCGGGAGTTGGAGACCCAGTACTTC.

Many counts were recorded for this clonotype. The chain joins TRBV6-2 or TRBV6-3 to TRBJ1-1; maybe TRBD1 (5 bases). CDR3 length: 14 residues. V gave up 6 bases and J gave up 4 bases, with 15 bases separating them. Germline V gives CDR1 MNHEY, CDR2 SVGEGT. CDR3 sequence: CASRPSGQGTEAFF. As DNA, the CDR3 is TGTGCCAGCAGACCCTCGGGTCAGGGCACTGAAGCTTTCTTT.

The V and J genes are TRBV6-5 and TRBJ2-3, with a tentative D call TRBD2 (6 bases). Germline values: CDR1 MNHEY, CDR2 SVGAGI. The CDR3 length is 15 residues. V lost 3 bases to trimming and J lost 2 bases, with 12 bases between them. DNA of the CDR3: TGTGCCAGCAGTTATGGGACTGCATTCACAGATACGCAGTATTTT. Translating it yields CASSYGTAFTDTQYF.

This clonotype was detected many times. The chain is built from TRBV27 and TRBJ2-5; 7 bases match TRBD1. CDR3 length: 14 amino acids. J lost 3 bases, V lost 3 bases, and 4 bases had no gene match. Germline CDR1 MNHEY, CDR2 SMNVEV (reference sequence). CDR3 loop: CASSFRDRKETQYF. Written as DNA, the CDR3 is TGTGCCAGCAGTTTCAGGGACAGAAAAGAGACCCAGTACTTC.

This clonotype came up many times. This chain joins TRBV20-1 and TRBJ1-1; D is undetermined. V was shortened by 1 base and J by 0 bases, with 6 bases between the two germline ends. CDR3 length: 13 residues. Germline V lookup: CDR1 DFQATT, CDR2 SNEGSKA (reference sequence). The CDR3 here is CSARGHLNTEAFF. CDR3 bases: TGCAGTGCTAGAGGACACCTGAACACTGAAGCTTTCTTT.

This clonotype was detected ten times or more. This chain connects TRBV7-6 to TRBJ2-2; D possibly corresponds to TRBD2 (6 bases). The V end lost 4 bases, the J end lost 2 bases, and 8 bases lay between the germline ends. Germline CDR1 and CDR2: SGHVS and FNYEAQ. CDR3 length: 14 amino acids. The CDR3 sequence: CASSYGLNTGELFF. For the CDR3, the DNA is TGTGCCAGCAGCTACGGACTAAACACCGGGGAGCTGTTTTTT.

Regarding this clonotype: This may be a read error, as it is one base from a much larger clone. The CDR3 DNA reads TGTGCCAGCAGCCAAGATTCTGGGACTAGCGGGCGGAATGAGCAGCTCTTC. Residues: CASSQDSGTSGRNEQLF. The V and J genes are TRBV4-2 and TRBJ2-1, with 12 bases that match TRBD2. From germline, CDR1 is LGHNA and CDR2 YNFKEQ. This CDR3 has 17 amino acids.

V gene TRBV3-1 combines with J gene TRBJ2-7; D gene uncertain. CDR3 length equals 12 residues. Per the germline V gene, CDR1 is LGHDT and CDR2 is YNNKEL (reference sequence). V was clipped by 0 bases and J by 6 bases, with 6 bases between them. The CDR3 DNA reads TGTGCCAGCAGCCAAGACGGGCCCGAGCAGTACTTC. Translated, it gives CASSQDGPEQYF.

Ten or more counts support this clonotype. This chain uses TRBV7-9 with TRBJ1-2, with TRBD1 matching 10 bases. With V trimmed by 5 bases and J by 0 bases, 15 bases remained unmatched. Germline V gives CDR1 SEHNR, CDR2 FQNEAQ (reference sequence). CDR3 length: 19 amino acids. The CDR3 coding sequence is TGTGCCAGCAGCCCCCCGCGAATGGGACAGGGGAGAGCTAACTATGGCTACACCTTC. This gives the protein CASSPPRMGQGRANYGYTF.

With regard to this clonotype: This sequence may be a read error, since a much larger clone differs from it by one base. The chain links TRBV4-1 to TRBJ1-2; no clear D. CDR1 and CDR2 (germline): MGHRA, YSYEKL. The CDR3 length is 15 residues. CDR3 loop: CASSQEVGGQRGYNF. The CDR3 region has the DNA TGCGCCAGCAGCCAAGAGGTGGGAGGGCAACGTGGCTACAACTTC.

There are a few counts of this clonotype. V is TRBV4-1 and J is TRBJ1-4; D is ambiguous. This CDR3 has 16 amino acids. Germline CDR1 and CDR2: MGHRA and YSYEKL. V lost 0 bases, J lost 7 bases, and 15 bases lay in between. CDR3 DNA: TGCGCCAGCAGCCAAGATAGAGGGCTCGGTGGTGAAAAACTGTTTTTT. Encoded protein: CASSQDRGLGGEKLFF.

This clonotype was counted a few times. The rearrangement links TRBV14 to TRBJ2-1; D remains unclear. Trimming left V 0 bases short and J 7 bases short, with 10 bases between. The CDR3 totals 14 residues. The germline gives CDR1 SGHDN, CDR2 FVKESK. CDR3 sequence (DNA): TGTGCCAGCAGCCAAGACCCAGTTAGTAATGAGCAGTTCTTC. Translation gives CASSQDPVSNEQFF.